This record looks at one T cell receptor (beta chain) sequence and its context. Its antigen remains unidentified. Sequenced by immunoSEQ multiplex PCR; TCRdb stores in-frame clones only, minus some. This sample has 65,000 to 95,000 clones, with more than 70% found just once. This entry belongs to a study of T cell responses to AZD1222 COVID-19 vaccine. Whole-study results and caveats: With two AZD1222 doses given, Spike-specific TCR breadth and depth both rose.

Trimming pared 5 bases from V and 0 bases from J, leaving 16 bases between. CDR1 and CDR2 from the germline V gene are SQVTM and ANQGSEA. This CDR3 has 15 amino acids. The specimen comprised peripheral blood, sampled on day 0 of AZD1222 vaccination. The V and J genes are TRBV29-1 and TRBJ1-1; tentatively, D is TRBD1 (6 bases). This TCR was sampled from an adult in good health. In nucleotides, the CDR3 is TGCAGCGTTCGGGGGCCGGGGGGCGTGAACACTGAAGCTTTCTTT. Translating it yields CSVRGPGGVNTEAFF.